This is a list of T cell receptor beta chains from one sample in a study of shared clonotypes between healthy human individuals. Produced via immunoSEQ multiplex PCR; TCRdb's table is partial and in-frame only. The repertoire holds about 1.1 million clones, with 75% to 80% as singletons. Material: memory CD4+ T cells from PBMCs. These receptor sequences come from a man aged 18 to 35 in good health. Some clones in this sample may be carry-over from other donors' samples. Both conserved end residues are part of each CDR3. Fields, in order: J gene, D gene, V gene, clone size, CDR3 protein, CDR3 DNA. A D gene is named only where the DNA matches it firmly. A row's size may be missing; if present it is once, few, many or a size class.

J: TRBJ2-1
D: TRBD2
V: TRBV9
size: -
CDR3: CASSASSIFGGGEQFF
DNA: TGTGCCAGCAGCGCCTCCTCGATCTTCGGGGGGGGCGAGCAGTTCTTC

J: TRBJ1-1
D: TRBD1
V: TRBV5-4
size: -
CDR3: CASSKGQGDTEAFF
DNA: TGTGCCAGCAGCAAGGGACAGGGAGACACTGAAGCTTTCTTT

J: TRBJ2-1
D: -
V: TRBV4-1
size: once
CDR3: CASSQDLREARNEQFF
DNA: TGCGCCAGCAGCCAAGATCTCCGGGAAGCGCGCAATGAGCAGTTCTTC

J: TRBJ2-7
D: -
V: TRBV5-1
size: -
CDR3: CASSRTEFSYEQYF
DNA: TGCGCCAGCAGCCGAACAGAGTTCTCCTACGAGCAGTACTTC

J: TRBJ2-7
D: -
V: TRBV18
size: -
CDR3: CASSPQSYEQYF
DNA: TGTGCCAGCTCACCACAGAGCTACGAGCAGTACTTC

J: TRBJ2-5
D: TRBD1
V: TRBV7-7
size: -
CDR3: CASSLRTGSQETQYF
DNA: TGTGCCAGCAGCCTCCGGACAGGTAGCCAAGAGACCCAGTACTTC

J: TRBJ1-2
D: TRBD1
V: TRBV28
size: -
CDR3: CASSLAGGEGYTF
DNA: TGTGCCAGCAGTTTGGCAGGGGGTGAGGGCTACACCTTC

J: TRBJ1-1
D: -
V: TRBV5-6
size: -
CDR3: CASSLEAHTEAFF
DNA: TGTGCCAGCAGCTTGGAGGCCCACACTGAAGCTTTCTTT

J: TRBJ1-2
D: -
V: TRBV7-3
size: -
CDR3: CASSPHRSSNYGYTF
DNA: TGTGCCAGCAGCCCCCACAGGAGTTCTAACTATGGCTACACCTTC

J: TRBJ2-5
D: TRBD1
V: TRBV2
size: -
CDR3: CASSVYGTGQETQYF
DNA: TGTGCCAGCAGTGTGTACGGGACAGGACAAGAGACCCAGTACTTC

J: TRBJ2-2
D: -
V: TRBV19
size: -
CDR3: CASSLQRRGTGELFF
DNA: TGTGCCAGTAGTTTACAGCGAAGAGGGACCGGGGAGCTGTTTTTT

J: TRBJ2-7
D: -
V: TRBV7-2
size: many
CDR3: CASSLERISYEQYF
DNA: TGTGCCAGCAGCTTAGAGCGGATCTCCTACGAGCAGTACTTC

J: TRBJ2-3
D: -
V: TRBV18
size: many
CDR3: CASSPGGADTQYF
DNA: TGTGCCAGCTCACCAGGTGGGGCAGATACGCAGTATTTT

J: TRBJ2-1
D: -
V: TRBV7-9
size: -
CDR3: CASSSREMGEQFF
DNA: TGTGCCAGCAGCTCGAGGGAAATGGGTGAGCAGTTCTTC

J: TRBJ1-1
D: -
V: TRBV30
size: -
CDR3: CAWERAVYTEAFF
DNA: TGTGCCTGGGAACGGGCAGTTTACACTGAAGCTTTCTTT

J: TRBJ2-5
D: -
V: TRBV4-3
size: -
CDR3: CASSQVIGSGGGETQYF
DNA: TGCGCCAGCAGCCAAGTGATTGGGAGCGGAGGGGGGGAGACCCAGTACTTC

J: TRBJ2-1
D: TRBD2
V: TRBV19
size: -
CDR3: CASSIWREGRTEQFF
DNA: TGTGCCAGTAGTATCTGGCGGGAGGGCCGCACTGAGCAGTTCTTC

J: TRBJ2-3
D: -
V: TRBV9
size: -
CDR3: CASSVGGGSGGSDTQYF
DNA: TGTGCCAGCAGCGTAGGCGGCGGGTCGGGTGGGTCAGATACGCAGTATTTT

J: TRBJ2-1
D: -
V: TRBV2
size: -
CDR3: CASKWAENEQFF
DNA: TGTGCCAGCAAGTGGGCAGAAAATGAGCAGTTCTTC

J: TRBJ2-7
D: TRBD2
V: TRBV6-1
size: few
CDR3: CASSDLAGGLSYEQYF
DNA: TGTGCCAGCAGTGACTTAGCGGGAGGTCTCTCCTACGAGCAGTACTTC

J: TRBJ1-1
D: -
V: TRBV5-4
size: once
CDR3: CASSLDLASTEAFF
DNA: TGTGCCAGCAGCTTGGATTTGGCCTCCACTGAAGCTTTCTTT

J: TRBJ2-4
D: -
V: TRBV14
size: -
CDR3: CASSQAPDIQYF
DNA: TGTGCCAGCAGCCAAGCCCCAGACATTCAGTACTTC

J: TRBJ2-1
D: -
V: TRBV9
size: -
CDR3: CASSSANQGRGRYNEQFF
DNA: TGTGCCAGCAGCTCCGCTAACCAGGGCAGGGGACGCTACAATGAGCAGTTCTTC

J: TRBJ1-1
D: -
V: TRBV11-2
size: -
CDR3: CASSPRWTEAFF
DNA: TGTGCCAGCAGCCCCCGGTGGACTGAAGCTTTCTTT

J: TRBJ2-3
D: -
V: TRBV5-4
size: -
CDR3: CASSPRADTQYF
DNA: TGTGCCAGCAGTCCCAGAGCAGATACGCAGTATTTT

J: TRBJ2-1
D: -
V: TRBV27
size: -
CDR3: CASSPLNHEQFF
DNA: TGTGCCAGCAGTCCGCTGAATCATGAGCAGTTCTTC

J: TRBJ2-7
D: -
V: TRBV7-3
size: few
CDR3: CASSSSGLGLYEQYF
DNA: TGTGCCAGCAGCTCTTCAGGGTTGGGGCTCTACGAGCAGTACTTC

J: TRBJ2-1
D: TRBD1
V: TRBV18
size: many
CDR3: CASSPPGGIYEQFF
DNA: TGTGCCAGCTCACCTCCAGGGGGCATTTATGAGCAGTTCTTC

J: TRBJ2-2
D: TRBD2
V: TRBV9
size: -
CDR3: CASTRLAGDTGELFF
DNA: TGTGCCAGCACCCGACTAGCGGGAGACACCGGGGAGCTGTTTTTT